Reported below is one T cell receptor beta chain. Its antigen remains unknown. The record originates from a study of OX40 agonist ivuxolimab in advanced cancers. About the research overall: Patients treated during dose escalation were battling hepatocellular carcinoma, melanoma, renal cell or head and neck cancer. Patients achieving partial responses numbered three: one hepatocellular carcinoma case and two cutaneous melanoma cases. Study-level findings and limits: Normalized T-cell clonal expansion was also low in some nonresponders. The investigators did not determine what antigen specificity the expanded peripheral T cells had.

The data were produced by immunoSEQ multiplex PCR, yet TCRdb's version contains in-frame clones alone and is incomplete. The table records around 74,000 clones, roughly 92% of them present only once. The CDR3 runs to 15 residues. V was trimmed by 2 bases and J by 0 bases, leaving 8 bases between them. Looked up from germline, CDR1 is MNHNS and CDR2 is SASEGT. V gene TRBV6-1 combines with J gene TRBJ1-3, with D unclear. This clonotype was obtained from an adult with an advanced solid tumor such as melanoma, head and neck, liver or kidney cancer. The sequencing used CD4+ or CD8+ T cells sorted from blood, collected in a trial of the OX40 agonist ivuxolimab. Here the CDR3 DNA reads TGTGCCAGCAGTGAATATCGGATCTCTGGAAACACCATATATTTT. It codes for CASSEYRISGNTIYF.